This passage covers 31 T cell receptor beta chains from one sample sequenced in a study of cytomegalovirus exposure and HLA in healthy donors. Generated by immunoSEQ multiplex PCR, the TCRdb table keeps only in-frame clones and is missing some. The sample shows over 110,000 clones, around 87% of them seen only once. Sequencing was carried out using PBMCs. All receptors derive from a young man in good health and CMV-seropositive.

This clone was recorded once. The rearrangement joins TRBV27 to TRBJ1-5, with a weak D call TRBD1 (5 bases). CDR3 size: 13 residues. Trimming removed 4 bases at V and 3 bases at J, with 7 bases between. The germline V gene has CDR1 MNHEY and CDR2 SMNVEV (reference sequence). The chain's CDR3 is CASSSGSNQPQHF. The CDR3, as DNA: TGTGCCAGCAGTTCAGGGTCCAATCAGCCCCAGCATTTT.

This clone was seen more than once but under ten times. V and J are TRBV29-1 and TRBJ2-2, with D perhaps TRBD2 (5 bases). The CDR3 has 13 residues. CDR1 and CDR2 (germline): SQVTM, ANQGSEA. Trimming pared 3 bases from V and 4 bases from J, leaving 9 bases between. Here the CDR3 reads CSVERVGTGELFF. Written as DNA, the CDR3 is TGCAGCGTTGAGAGGGTTGGCACCGGGGAGCTGTTTTTT.

CDR3 residues: CAWSVSMGHQYF. The CDR3 DNA follows: TGTGCCTGGAGTGTTTCAATGGGGCACCAGTACTTC. The rearrangement uses TRBV30 and TRBJ2-5; D possibly corresponds to TRBD1 (5 bases). The CDR3 totals 12 residues. V lost 0 bases, J lost 10 bases, and 12 bases lay in between. Germline V gene lookup returns CDR1 GTSNPN and CDR2 SVGIG (reference sequence).

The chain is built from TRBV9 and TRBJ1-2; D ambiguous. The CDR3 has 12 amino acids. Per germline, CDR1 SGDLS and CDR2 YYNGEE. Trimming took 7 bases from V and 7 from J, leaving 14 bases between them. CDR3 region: CASYLLVRGYTF. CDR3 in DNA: TGTGCCAGCTACCTCCTTGTGCGTGGCTACACCTTC. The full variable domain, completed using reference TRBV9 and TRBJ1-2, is DSGVTQTPKHLITATGQRVTLRCSPRSGDLSVYWYQQSLDQGLQFLIQYYNGEERAKGNILERFSAQQFPDLHSELNLSSLELGDSALYFCASYLLVRGYTFGSGTRLTVV.

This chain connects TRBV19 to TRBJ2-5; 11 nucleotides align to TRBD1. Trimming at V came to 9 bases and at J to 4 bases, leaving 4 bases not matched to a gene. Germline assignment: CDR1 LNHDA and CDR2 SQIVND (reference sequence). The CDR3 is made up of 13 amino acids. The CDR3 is CASRDRGGETQYF. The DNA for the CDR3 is TGTGCCAGCCGGGACAGGGGGGGAGAGACCCAGTACTTC.

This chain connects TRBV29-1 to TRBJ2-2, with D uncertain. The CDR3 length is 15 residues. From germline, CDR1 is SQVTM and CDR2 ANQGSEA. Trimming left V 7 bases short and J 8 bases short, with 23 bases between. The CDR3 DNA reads TGCAGCGCCCTTTTCTCCCGCGGCATTGTAGGGGAGCTGTTTTTT. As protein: CSALFSRGIVGELFF.

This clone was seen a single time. The CDR3: CASSVSFRSGNTIYF. CDR3 sequence (DNA): TGTGCCAGCAGCGTCTCGTTTCGCTCTGGAAACACCATATATTTT. V gene TRBV9 combines with J gene TRBJ1-3, with unresolved D. The CDR3 length is 15 residues. Trimming took off 2 bases at V and 0 bases at J, with 9 bases between the two ends. Germline values: CDR1 SGDLS, CDR2 YYNGEE.

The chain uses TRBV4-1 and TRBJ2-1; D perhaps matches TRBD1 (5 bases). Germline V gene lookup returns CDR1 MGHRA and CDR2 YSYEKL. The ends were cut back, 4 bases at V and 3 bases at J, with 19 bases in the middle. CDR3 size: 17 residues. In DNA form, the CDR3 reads TGCGCCAGCAGCCGTTCCCCGGTGGGGCGGAACTACAATGAGCAGTTCTTC. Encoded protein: CASSRSPVGRNYNEQFF.

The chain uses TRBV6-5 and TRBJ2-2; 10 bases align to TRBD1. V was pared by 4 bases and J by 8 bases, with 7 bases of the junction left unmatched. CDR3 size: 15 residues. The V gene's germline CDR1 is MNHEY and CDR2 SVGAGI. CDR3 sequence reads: CASSFETGGSGELFF. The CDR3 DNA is TGTGCCAGCAGTTTCGAGACAGGGGGCTCTGGGGAGCTGTTTTTT.

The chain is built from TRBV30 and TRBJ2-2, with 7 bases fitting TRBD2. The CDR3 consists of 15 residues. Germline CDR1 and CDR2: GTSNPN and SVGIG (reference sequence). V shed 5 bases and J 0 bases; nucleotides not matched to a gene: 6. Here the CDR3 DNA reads TGTGCCTGGGCCCGACTAGCTACGAACACCGGGGAGCTGTTTTTT. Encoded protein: CAWARLATNTGELFF.

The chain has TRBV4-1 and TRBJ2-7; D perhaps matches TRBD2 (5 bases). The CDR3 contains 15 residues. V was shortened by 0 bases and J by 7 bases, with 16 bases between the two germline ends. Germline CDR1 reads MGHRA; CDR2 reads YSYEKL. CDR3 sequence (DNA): TGCGCCAGCAGCCAAGATAGGAGCGGACTCCTAGAGCAGTACTTC. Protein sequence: CASSQDRSGLLEQYF.

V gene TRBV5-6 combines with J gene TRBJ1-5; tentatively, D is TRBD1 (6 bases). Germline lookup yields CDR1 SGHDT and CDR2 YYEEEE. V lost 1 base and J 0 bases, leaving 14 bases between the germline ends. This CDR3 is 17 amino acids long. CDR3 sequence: CASSLRPGHDSNQPQHF. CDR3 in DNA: TGTGCCAGCAGCTTGAGACCGGGACATGATAGCAATCAGCCCCAGCATTTT.

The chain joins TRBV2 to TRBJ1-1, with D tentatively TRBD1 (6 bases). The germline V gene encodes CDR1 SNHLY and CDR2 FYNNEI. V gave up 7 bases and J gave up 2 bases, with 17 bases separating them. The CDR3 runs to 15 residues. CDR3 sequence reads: CASIGGGGLNTEAFF. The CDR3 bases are TGTGCCAGCATTGGAGGGGGGGGCTTAAACACTGAAGCTTTCTTT.

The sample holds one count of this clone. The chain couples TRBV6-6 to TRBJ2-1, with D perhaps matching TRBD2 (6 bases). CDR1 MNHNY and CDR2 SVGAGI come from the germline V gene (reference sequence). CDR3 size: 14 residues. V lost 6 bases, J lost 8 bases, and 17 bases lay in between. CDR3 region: CASSRDSTSDEQFF. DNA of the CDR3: TGTGCCAGCAGCCGGGACTCGACTTCCGATGAGCAGTTCTTC.

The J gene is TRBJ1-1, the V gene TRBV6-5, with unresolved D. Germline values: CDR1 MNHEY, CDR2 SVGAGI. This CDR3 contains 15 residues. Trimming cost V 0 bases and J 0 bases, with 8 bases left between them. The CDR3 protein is CASSYSAEMNTEAFF. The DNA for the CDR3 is TGTGCCAGCAGTTACTCCGCCGAGATGAACACTGAAGCTTTCTTT.

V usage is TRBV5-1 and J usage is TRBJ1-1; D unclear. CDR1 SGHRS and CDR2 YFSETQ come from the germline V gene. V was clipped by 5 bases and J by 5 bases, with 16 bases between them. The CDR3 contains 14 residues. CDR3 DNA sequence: TGCGCCAGCAGACTTTTCGAGGGAACTACTGAAGCTTTCTTT. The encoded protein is CASRLFEGTTEAFF.

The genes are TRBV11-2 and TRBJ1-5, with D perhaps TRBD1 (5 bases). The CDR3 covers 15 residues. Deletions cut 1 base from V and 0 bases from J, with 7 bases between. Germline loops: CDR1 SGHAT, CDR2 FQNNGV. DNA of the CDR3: TGTGCCAGCAGCTTAGGGGGGGTTAGCAATCAGCCCCAGCATTTT. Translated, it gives CASSLGGVSNQPQHF.

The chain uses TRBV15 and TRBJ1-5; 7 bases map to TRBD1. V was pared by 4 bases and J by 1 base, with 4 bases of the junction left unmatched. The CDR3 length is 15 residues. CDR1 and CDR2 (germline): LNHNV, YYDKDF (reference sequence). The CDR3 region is CATSKGQASNQPQHF. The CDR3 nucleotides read TGTGCCACCAGCAAAGGACAGGCGAGCAATCAGCCCCAGCATTTT.

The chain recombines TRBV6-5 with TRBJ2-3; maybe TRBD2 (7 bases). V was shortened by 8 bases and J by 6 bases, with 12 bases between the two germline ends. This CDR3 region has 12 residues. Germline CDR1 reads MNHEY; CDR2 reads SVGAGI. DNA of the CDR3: TGTGCCAGCGGGGGGGCCGCGGATACGCAGTATTTT. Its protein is CASGGAADTQYF.

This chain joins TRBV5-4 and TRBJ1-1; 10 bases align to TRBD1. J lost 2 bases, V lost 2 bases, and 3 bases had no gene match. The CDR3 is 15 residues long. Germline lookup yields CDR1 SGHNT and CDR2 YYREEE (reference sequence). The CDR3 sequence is CASSFGTGANTEAFF. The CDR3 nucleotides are TGTGCCAGCAGCTTCGGGACAGGGGCAAACACTGAAGCTTTCTTT.

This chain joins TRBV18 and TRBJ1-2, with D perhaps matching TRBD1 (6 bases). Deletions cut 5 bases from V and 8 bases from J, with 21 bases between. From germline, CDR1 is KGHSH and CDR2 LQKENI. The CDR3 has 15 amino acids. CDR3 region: CASSATRTEGRGYTF. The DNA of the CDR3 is TGTGCCAGCTCAGCCACCCGGACAGAGGGGAGAGGCTACACCTTC.

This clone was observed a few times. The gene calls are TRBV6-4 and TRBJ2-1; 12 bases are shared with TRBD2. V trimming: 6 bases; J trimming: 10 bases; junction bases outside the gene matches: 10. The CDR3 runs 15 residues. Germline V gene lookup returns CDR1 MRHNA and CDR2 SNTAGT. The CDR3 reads CASRPLAGGAEEQFF. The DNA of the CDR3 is TGTGCCAGCAGGCCACTAGCGGGGGGCGCCGAAGAGCAGTTCTTC.

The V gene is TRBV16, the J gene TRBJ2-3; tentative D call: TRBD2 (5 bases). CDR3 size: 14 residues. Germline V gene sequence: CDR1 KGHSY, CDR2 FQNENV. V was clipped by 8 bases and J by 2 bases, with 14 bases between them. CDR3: CASRLAVYTDTQYF. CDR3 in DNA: TGTGCCAGCCGCCTAGCTGTGTACACAGATACGCAGTATTTT. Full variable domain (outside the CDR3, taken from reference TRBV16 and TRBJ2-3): GEEVAQTPKHLVRGEGQKAKLYCAPIKGHSYVFWYQQVLKNEFKFLISFQNENVFDETGMPKERFSAKCLPNSPCSLEIQATKLEDSAVYFCASRLAVYTDTQYFGPGTRLTVL.

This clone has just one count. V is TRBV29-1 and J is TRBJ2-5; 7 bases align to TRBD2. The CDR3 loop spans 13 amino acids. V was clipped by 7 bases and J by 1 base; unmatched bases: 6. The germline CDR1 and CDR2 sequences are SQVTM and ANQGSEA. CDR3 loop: CSAKRTSQETQYF. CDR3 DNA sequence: TGCAGCGCGAAACGGACTAGCCAAGAGACCCAGTACTTC.

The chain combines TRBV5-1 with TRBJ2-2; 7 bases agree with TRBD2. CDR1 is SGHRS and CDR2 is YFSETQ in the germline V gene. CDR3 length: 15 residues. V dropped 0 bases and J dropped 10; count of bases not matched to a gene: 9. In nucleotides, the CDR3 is TGCGCCAGCAGCTTGGAGGGACTACCGGAAGCGGAGCTGTTTTTT. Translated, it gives CASSLEGLPEAELFF.

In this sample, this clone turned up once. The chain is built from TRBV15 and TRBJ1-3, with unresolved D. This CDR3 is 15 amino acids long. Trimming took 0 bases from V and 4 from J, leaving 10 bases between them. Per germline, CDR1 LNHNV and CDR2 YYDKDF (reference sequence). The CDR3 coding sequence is TGTGCCACCAGCAGAGATTCAGGAGGAGGAAACACCATATATTTT. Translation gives CATSRDSGGGNTIYF.

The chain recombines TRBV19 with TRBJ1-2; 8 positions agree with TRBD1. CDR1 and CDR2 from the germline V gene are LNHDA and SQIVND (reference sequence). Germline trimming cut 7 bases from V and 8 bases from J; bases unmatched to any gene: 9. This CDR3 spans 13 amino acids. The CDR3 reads CASMSTGARGYTF. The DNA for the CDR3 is TGTGCCAGTATGTCGACAGGGGCCAGGGGCTACACCTTC.

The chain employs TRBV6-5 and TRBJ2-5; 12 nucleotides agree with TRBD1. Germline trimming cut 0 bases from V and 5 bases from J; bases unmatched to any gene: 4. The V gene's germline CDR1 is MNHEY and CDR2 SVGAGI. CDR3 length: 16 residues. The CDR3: CASSYSGDRGLETQYF. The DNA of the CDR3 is TGTGCCAGCAGTTACTCCGGGGACAGGGGGCTTGAGACCCAGTACTTC.

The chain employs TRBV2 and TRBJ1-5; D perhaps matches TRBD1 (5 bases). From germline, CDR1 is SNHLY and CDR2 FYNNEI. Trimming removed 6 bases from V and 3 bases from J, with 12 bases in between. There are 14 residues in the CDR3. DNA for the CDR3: TGTGCCAGCAGGGGGCTAGGCTCCAATCAGCCCCAGCATTTT. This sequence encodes CASRGLGSNQPQHF.

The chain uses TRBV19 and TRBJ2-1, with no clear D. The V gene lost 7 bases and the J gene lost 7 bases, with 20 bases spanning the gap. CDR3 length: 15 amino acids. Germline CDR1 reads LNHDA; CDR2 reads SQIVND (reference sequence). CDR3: CASNPLVGEPNEQFF. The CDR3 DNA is TGTGCCAGTAATCCGTTGGTCGGAGAACCTAATGAGCAGTTCTTC.

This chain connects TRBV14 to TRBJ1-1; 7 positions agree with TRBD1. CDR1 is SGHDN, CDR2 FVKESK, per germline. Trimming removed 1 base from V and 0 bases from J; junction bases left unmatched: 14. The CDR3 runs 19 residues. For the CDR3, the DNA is TGTGCCAGCAGCCAAGGGGAGTTAGGTCGGACAGGAATGAACACTGAAGCTTTCTTT. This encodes CASSQGELGRTGMNTEAFF.